This T cell receptor (beta chain) was sequenced in a study of blood T cell repertoires in COVID-19. The wider study: The United States, Italy and Spain supplied acute and convalescent COVID-19 samples.

Original methodology: Amplification of reference gene primers provided the estimated nucleated cell counts. The protocol was immunoSEQ multiplex PCR, while the TCRdb copy is restricted to in-frame clones and leaves out a portion. The DNA was the basis for D and trimming; V, J and clone size are from that table. This repertoire shows about 220,000 clones, 90% found once; its top ten account for more than 13%. Individuals aged about 18 to 90 years were recruited from 24 US areas. Deletions cut 7 bases from V and 0 bases from J, with 16 bases between. CDR3 length: 16 residues. The germline V gene has CDR1 LGHNT and CDR2 FRNRAP.

The sample taken for sequencing was PBMCs or T cells enriched from blood (not recorded which). The V call is TRBV12-5, the J call TRBJ1-5, with TRBD1 as a possible D gene (6 bases). The TCR comes from a man younger than 40 who had been exposed to COVID-19. The CDR3 sequence: CASASLTGFSNQPQHF. The DNA of the CDR3 is TGTGCTAGTGCTTCTCTTACAGGGTTTAGCAATCAGCCCCAGCATTTT.